What follows is one T cell receptor beta chain and its context. Taking its sample share into account, this clone is medium-sized (0.01 to 0.1%). Its antigen remains unidentified. Base qualities are not at hand, and no much larger clone is one base apart. Other nucleotide sequences in the sample specify the same CDR3. The data derive from a study of OX40 agonist ivuxolimab in advanced cancers. Concerning the study at large: The costimulatory receptor OX40 (CD134) was targeted by ivuxolimab, a fully human IgG2 agonistic monoclonal antibody. Intravenous ivuxolimab was administered to patients every 2 weeks at six dose levels: 0.01, 0.1, 0.3, 1.5, 3 and 10 mg/kg. Among the 50 to 55 dose-escalation patients, around 20 had hepatocellular carcinoma, 15 or so melanoma, 9 renal cell carcinoma and 9 head and neck cancer. A male proportion of around 83% and a mean age of approximately 58 years, ranging from roughly 23 to 85, were recorded for the dose-escalation cohort. Prior anti-PD-1, anti-PD-L1 or anti-CTLA-4 therapy was permitted, and checkpoint inhibitors had been received by 30% to 40% of dose-escalation patients. Three dose-escalation patients achieved partial responses, one with hepatocellular carcinoma and two with cutaneous melanoma. The point of sequencing TCRbeta in the periphery was to test whether ivuxolimab changed TCR sequence diversity and drove clonal T-cell expansion. The paper covers the monotherapy dose-escalation part of the phase I ivuxolimab trial, which included N = 52 patients. Overall study outcomes, separate from this receptor: Antigen specificity was not determined for the clonally expanded peripheral T cells. At doses from 0.1 to 3.0 mg/kg, clonal expansion was seen in both CD4+ and CD8+ blood T cells between baseline and week 6. After ivuxolimab, more expanded clones were found on average in CD8+ T cells than in CD4+ T cells. Partial responders in the 0.1-3.0 mg/kg groups had among the lowest normalized peripheral clonal expansion, especially among CD8+ T cells. Low levels of normalized T-cell clonal expansion were also seen in some nonresponding patients.

Patients with autoimmune disease history or receiving systemic immunosuppression were excluded from the trial. Peripheral blood for TCR sequencing was collected from all dose cohorts at baseline, on cycle 4 day 1, and on cycle 7 day 1. The samples were taken from a phase I, first-in-human, multicenter, open-label dose-escalation trial of ivuxolimab. The trial enrolled adults with locally advanced or metastatic head and neck squamous cell, hepatocellular, melanoma or renal cell carcinoma. Before TCR sequencing, CD4+ and CD8+ T cells were separately sorted from peripheral blood. Genomic DNA was isolated from the sorted cells so that the TCRbeta CDR3 region could be sequenced. The immunoSEQ Assay was used for sequencing of TCRbeta CDR3 regions. The source is immuneACCESS, and TCRdb retained only in-frame sequences with V and J called. Part of the clones is not carried over; for the studies checked, unresolved V genes explain less than half of this, and the remainder is unexplained. The sample records more than 25,000 clones, roughly four fifths of which are singletons. The ten largest clones add up to less than 15% of the sample.

This receptor was taken from an adult with an advanced solid tumor such as melanoma, head and neck, liver or kidney cancer. Sequenced here: CD4+ or CD8+ T cells sorted from blood, sampled in a trial of the OX40 agonist ivuxolimab.

The CDR3 here reads CASSGEGGFYGYTF. The sequence in DNA is TGTGCCAGCAGCGGGGAGGGGGGTTTCTATGGCTACACCTTC. This sequence uses TRBV2 and TRBJ1-2, and TRBD1 may be the D gene, going by 6 matching bases. V is clipped by 6 bases and J by 4 bases, and the sequence between their germline boundaries is 15 bases long. The germline V gene yields SNHLY for CDR1 and FYNNEI for CDR2. The CDR3 has 14 amino acids, counting the end cysteine and phenylalanine. The sequence is cut down to CDR3 DNA, 42 bases in frame from base 1.